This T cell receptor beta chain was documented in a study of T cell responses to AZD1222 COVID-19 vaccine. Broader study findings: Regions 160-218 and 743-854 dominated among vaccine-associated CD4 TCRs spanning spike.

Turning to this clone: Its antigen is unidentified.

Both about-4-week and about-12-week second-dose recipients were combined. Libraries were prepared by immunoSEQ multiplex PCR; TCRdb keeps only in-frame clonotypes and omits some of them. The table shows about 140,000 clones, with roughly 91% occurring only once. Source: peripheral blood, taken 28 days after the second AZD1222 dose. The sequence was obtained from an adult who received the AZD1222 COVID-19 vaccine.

The CDR3 DNA reads as TGTGCCAGCAGCGTAGCCCCTGCGGACTACTCTGGGGCCAACGTCCTGACTTTC. It encodes CASSVAPADYSGANVLTF. The chain carries TRBV9 and TRBJ2-6; D possibly corresponds to TRBD2 (6 bases). Trimming shortened V by 0 bases and J by 0 bases, and 13 bases separated the two germline ends. There are 18 residues in the CDR3. Germline CDR1 and CDR2: SGDLS and YYNGEE.